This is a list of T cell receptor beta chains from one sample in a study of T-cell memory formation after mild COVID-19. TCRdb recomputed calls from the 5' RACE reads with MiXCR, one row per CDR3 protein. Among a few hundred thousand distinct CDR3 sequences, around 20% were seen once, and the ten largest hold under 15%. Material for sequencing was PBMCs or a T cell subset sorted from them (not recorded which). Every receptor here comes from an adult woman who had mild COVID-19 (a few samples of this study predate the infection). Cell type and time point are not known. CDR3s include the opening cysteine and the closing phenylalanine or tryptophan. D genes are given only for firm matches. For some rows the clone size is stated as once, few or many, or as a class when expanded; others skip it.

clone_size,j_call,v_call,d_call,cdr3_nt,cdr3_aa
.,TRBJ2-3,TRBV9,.,TGTGCCAGCAGCGGTAGGCCAGACCTCGGGGATACGCAGTATTTT,CASSGRPDLGDTQYF
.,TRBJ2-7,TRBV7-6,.,TGTGCCAGCAGCTTAGGTCGGGACTCGAGCTCCTACGAGCAGTACTTC,CASSLGRDSSSYEQYF
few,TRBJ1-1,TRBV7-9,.,TGTGCCAGCAGCCGCGGGGCCATTACGCCTGAAGCTTTCTTT,CASSRGAITPEAFF
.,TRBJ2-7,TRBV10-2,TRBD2,TGCGCCAGCAGTAAAGCTAGCGGGAGGGCAGCAGACGAGCAGTACTTC,CASSKASGRAADEQYF
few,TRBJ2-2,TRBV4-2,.,TGTGCCAGCAAATCCGCGAACACCGGGGAGCTGTTTTTT,CASKSANTGELFF
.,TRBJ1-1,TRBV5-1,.,TGCGCCAGCAGCTTTCAAGGGGGATGGAACACTGAAGCTTTCTTT,CASSFQGGWNTEAFF
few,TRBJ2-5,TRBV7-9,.,TGTGCCAGCAGCTCATCGTGGGAGACCCAGTACTTC,CASSSSWETQYF
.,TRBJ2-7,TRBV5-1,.,TGCGCCAGCAGCCCCCAGACACCGGCACTCTACGAGCAGTACTTC,CASSPQTPALYEQYF
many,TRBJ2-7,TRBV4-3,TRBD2,TGCGCCAGCAGCCAAGGGACTAGCGGTCGCTACGAGCAGTACTTC,CASSQGTSGRYEQYF
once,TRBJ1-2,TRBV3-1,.,TGTGCCAGCAGCCGCAGGGACTATGGCTACACCTTC,CASSRRDYGYTF
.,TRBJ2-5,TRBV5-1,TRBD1,TGCGCCAGCAGCTCCGGGACAGGGGTCGGGGAGACCCAGTACTTC,CASSSGTGVGETQYF
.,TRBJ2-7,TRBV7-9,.,TGTGCCAGCAGCTTAGTAGCTTCCTACGAGCAGTACTTC,CASSLVASYEQYF
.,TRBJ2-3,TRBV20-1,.,TGCAGTGCCGCCCGCCCCTCAGGGGAGCATACGCAGTATTTT,CSAARPSGEHTQYF
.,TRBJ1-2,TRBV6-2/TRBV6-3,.,TGTGCCAGCAGTTACGGCCCGGGCCTCCTCGGCTCCTATGGCTACACCTTC,CASSYGPGLLGSYGYTF
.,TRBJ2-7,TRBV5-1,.,TGCGCCAGCAGCCCTAGTGCGGGGAGCTCCTACGAGCAGTACTTC,CASSPSAGSSYEQYF
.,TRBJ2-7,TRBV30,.,TGTGCCTGGAGTATAGGGGGGGCCCCCCACGAGCAGTACTTC,CAWSIGGAPHEQYF
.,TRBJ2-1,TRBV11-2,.,TGTGCCAGCAGCTTAGATCAATGGGGGGCTGGCAATGAGCAGTTCTTC,CASSLDQWGAGNEQFF
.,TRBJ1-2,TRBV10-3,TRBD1,TGTGCCATCAGTGAGTCACGACAGGGCTTCTATGGCTACACCTTC,CAISESRQGFYGYTF
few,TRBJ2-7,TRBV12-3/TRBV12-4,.,TGTGCCAGCAGACCGGGACAACGATCCTACGAGCAGTACTTC,CASRPGQRSYEQYF
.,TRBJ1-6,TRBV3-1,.,TGTGCCAGCAGCCGAGACCAGGGTACACCCCTCCACTTT,CASSRDQGTPLHF
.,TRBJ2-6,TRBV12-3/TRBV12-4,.,TGTGCCAGCAGTCTTCCTTCGCAGGCATGGGCTTTGTCTGGGGCCAACGTCCTGACTTTC,CASSLPSQAWALSGANVLTF
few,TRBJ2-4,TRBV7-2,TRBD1,TGTGCCAGCAGCTCTAGGACAGGGCGGTGGGCCAAAAACATTCAGTACTTC,CASSSRTGRWAKNIQYF
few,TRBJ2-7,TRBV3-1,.,TGTGCCAGCAGCCAAGACCGGGACCGTCCTTCCTACGAGCAGTACTTC,CASSQDRDRPSYEQYF
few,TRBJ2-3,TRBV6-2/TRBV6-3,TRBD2,TGTGCCAGCAGTTCCAATTTAGCGGGAAAGGAAGATACGCAGTATTTT,CASSSNLAGKEDTQYF
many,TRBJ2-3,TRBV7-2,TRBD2,TGTGCCAGCAGCTTCGGCGGGGGGGCCTCAGATACGCAGTATTTT,CASSFGGGASDTQYF
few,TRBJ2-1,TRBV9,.,TGTGCCAGCAGCGTAGCGGATTATGAGCAGTTCTTC,CASSVADYEQFF
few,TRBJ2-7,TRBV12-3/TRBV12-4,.,TGTGCCAGCAGTTTAGGGGCAGGGGAAGTCCTCTACTACGAGCAGTACTTC,CASSLGAGEVLYYEQYF
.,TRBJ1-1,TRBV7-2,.,TGTGCCAGCAGCGCCCGCCGTCCAGGGGACACTGAAGCTTTCTTT,CASSARRPGDTEAFF
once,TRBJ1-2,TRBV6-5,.,TGTGCCAGCAGTCCTCTCAGGGTGGACTATGGCTACACCTTC,CASSPLRVDYGYTF
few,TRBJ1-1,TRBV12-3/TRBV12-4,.,TGTGCCAGCAGTTTAGAAGACTTAGCCACTGAAGCTTTCTTT,CASSLEDLATEAFF
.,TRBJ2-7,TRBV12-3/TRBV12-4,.,TGTGCCAGCAGTTCTTCCGGACAGACCTACGAGCAGTACTTC,CASSSSGQTYEQYF
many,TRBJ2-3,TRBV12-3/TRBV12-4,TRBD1,TGTGCCAGCCGGACAGGGGGCACAGATACGCAGTATTTT,CASRTGGTDTQYF
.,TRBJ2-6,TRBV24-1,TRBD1,TGTGCCACCAGTGATGCCGGGACAGGGACTCGACTCCCTGGGGCCAACGTCCTGACTTTC,CATSDAGTGTRLPGANVLTF
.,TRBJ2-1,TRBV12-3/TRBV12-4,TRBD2,TGTGCCAGCAACATACTGGGACTAGCGGGATCGAATGAGCAGTTCTTC,CASNILGLAGSNEQFF
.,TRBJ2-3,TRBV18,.,TGTGCCAGCTCACCAGGGCTCATTGGGGAGGATACGCAGTATTTT,CASSPGLIGEDTQYF
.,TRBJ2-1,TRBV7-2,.,TGTGCCAGCAGCGACGGACCCAACAATGAGCAGTTCTTC,CASSDGPNNEQFF